The 14 T cell receptor beta chains below were found in one sample sequenced in a study of naive and memory T cell subsets. Four PCR rounds used nested alpha and beta constant region primers plus the SP2 primer. Each CDR3 protein gets one entry after TCRdb re-called the UMI-ligation and nested PCR reads with MiXCR. Of some 40,000 distinct CDR3 sequences detected, 8% to 13% appear once; the ten largest clones hold around 3.9%. Specified treatment: skin biopsy from PPD injection site in Mantoux-positive individual. An oligonucleotide containing a UMI was ligated to the 3' end of TCR cDNA. Sequences were derived from skin, sampled from a tuberculin skin test site. These receptors all stem from an adult in good health.

This clonotype was seen many times. This rearrangement joins TRBV24-1 to TRBJ2-2; tentatively, D is TRBD2 (5 bases). The germline V gene encodes CDR1 KGHDR and CDR2 SFDVKD. There are 13 residues in the CDR3. Deletions cut 0 bases from V and 13 bases from J, with 11 bases between. CDR3 sequence: CATSDLLTSGLFF. In DNA form, the CDR3 reads TGTGCCACCAGTGATTTGCTTACCAGCGGGCTGTTTTTT.

The rearrangement links TRBV7-8 to TRBJ2-1; unclear D gene. The CDR3 length is 18 residues. The V end lost 1 base, the J end lost 0 bases, and 16 bases lay between the germline ends. Per the germline V gene, CDR1 is SGHVS and CDR2 is FQNEAQ. Written as DNA, the CDR3 is TGTGCCAGCAGCTTAGGCGGCTACCAGGTCAGCTCCTACAATGAGCAGTTCTTC. This encodes CASSLGGYQVSSYNEQFF.

This clonotype was seen more than once but under ten times. This chain connects TRBV27 to TRBJ2-1; TRBD2 matches at 9 bases. J gave up 8 bases and V 3 bases, and 8 bases lay outside the gene matches. The V gene's germline CDR1 is MNHEY and CDR2 SMNVEV (reference sequence). The CDR3 is 15 amino acids. CDR3 loop: CASSFLPSGKDEQFF. Written as DNA, the CDR3 is TGTGCCAGCAGTTTCTTGCCTAGCGGGAAGGATGAGCAGTTCTTC.

This clonotype was recorded once. Being one base from a much bigger clone, this may be a read error. V is TRBV9 and J is TRBJ2-1, with TRBD2 identical over 10 bases. CDR3 length: 15 residues. From germline, CDR1 is SGDLS and CDR2 YYNGEE. CDR3 nucleotides: TGTGCCAGGAGCGTCCTAGCGGGAGAAGGCAATGAGCAGTTCTTC. Translated, it gives CARSVLAGEGNEQFF.

This clonotype came up many times. The rearrangement links TRBV3-1 to TRBJ2-1; a weak D match, TRBD2 (5 bases). CDR3 length: 17 residues. V was pared by 0 bases and J by 2 bases, with 14 bases between. Germline V lookup: CDR1 LGHDT, CDR2 YNNKEL (reference sequence). CDR3 region: CASSQERRTRPYNEQFF. The DNA of the CDR3 is TGTGCCAGCAGCCAAGAACGGAGGACTCGACCCTACAATGAGCAGTTCTTC.

This clonotype was found many times. The rearrangement uses TRBV9 and TRBJ2-1; 8 positions match TRBD1. Per the germline V gene, CDR1 is SGDLS and CDR2 is YYNGEE. The ends lost 3 bases at V and 8 bases at J; junction bases unmatched: 13. The CDR3 is made up of 16 amino acids. CDR3 nucleotide sequence: TGTGCCAGCAGCGGGAGAGACAGGGGCGCCCTCGATGAGCAGTTCTTC. This sequence encodes CASSGRDRGALDEQFF. Together with reference TRBV9 and TRBJ2-1, the CDR3 gives the full variable domain: DSGVTQTPKHLITATGQRVTLRCSPRSGDLSVYWYQQSLDQGLQFLIQYYNGEERAKGNILERFSAQQFPDLHSELNLSSLELGDSALYFCASSGRDRGALDEQFFGPGTRLTVL.

Remarks on this clonotype: One end of the junction varies from germline; a read error may be responsible. This chain joins TRBV9 and TRBJ2-1; no reliable D call. Germline CDR1 and CDR2: SGDLS and YYNGEE. This CDR3 has 15 residues. For the CDR3, the DNA is TGTGCCAGCAGCGCTCAACTGGGGTCCTTCAATGAGCAGTTCTTC. Translating it yields CASSAQLGSFNEQFF.

This chain links TRBV7-2 with TRBJ2-1; 13 bases are shared with TRBD2. The germline gives CDR1 SGHTA, CDR2 FQGNSA. The ends lost 3 bases at V and 0 bases at J; junction bases unmatched: 11. The CDR3 consists of 20 residues. The CDR3 DNA reads as TGTGCCAGCAGCTTCCCCGGGACTAGCGGGGTAGACGACTCCTACAATGAGCAGTTCTTC. Encoded protein: CASSFPGTSGVDDSYNEQFF.

Concerning this clonotype itself: A much bigger clone sits one base away, suggesting this may be a read error. The rearrangement uses TRBV28 and TRBJ2-7; 11 bases agree with TRBD2. Germline values: CDR1 MDHEN, CDR2 SYDVKM. The CDR3 has 16 amino acids. CDR3 DNA: TGTGCCAACAGTCTGTTCTCTAGCGGGAGGAGGGGCGAGCAGTACTTC. Protein: CANSLFSSGRRGEQYF.

This clonotype was counted a few times. This chain uses TRBV19 with TRBJ2-4; 7 nucleotides align to TRBD1. The junction had 6 bases not matched to a gene; V was cut back by 4 bases and J by 3 bases. In germline, CDR1 is LNHDA, CDR2 SQIVND (reference sequence). The CDR3 sequence is 15 residues long. Written as DNA, the CDR3 is TGTGCCAGTAGTAGATACCGGGACAGCAAAAACATTCAGTACTTC. Protein: CASSRYRDSKNIQYF.

This clonotype has ten or more counts. The rearrangement links TRBV28 to TRBJ2-7; a weak D match, TRBD2 (5 bases). Germline V gene lookup returns CDR1 MDHEN and CDR2 SYDVKM. Trimming stripped 7 bases from V and 7 bases from J, with 23 bases between. This CDR3 comprises 15 residues. CDR3 in amino acids: CASTAPSGVEAEQYF. The CDR3 coding sequence is TGTGCCAGCACCGCCCCGTCCGGGGTCGAAGCAGAGCAGTACTTC.

This clonotype was picked up many times. This chain links TRBV28 with TRBJ2-5; D may match TRBD1 or TRBD2 (5 bases each). The CDR3 sequence is 16 residues long. V was pared by 5 bases and J by 7 bases, with 23 bases between. From germline, CDR1 is MDHEN and CDR2 SYDVKM. The CDR3 here is CASSTSGTEDRSTQYF. The CDR3 bases are TGTGCCAGCAGTACGTCCGGGACGGAGGATCGGTCGACCCAGTACTTC. Combining the CDR3 with reference TRBV28 and TRBJ2-5 gives the whole variable domain DVKVTQSSRYLVKRTGEKVFLECVQDMDHENMFWYRQDPGLGLRLIYFSYDVKMKEKGDIPEGYSVSREKKERFSLILESASTNQTSMYLCASSTSGTEDRSTQYFGPGTRLLVL.

This clonotype was detected ten times or more. CDR3 protein: CASSSLLGGNEQFF. In nucleotides, the CDR3 is TGTGCCAGCAGTTCCCTCCTAGGGGGAAATGAGCAGTTCTTC. V and J are TRBV12-3 or TRBV12-4 and TRBJ2-1, with D possibly TRBD1 on 6 matching bases. There are 14 residues in the CDR3. The V end was cut by 4 bases, the J end by 7 bases, with 14 bases between.

Worth noting for this clonotype: Possible read error: a much larger clone is one base away. The chain recombines TRBV12-3 or TRBV12-4 with TRBJ2-1; maybe TRBD1 (8 bases). The CDR3 spans 14 residues. The CDR3: CASRPTGDYNEQLF. The CDR3 nucleotides are TGTGCCAGCAGACCGACAGGGGACTACAATGAGCAGCTCTTC.